The 20 T cell receptor beta chains listed next were all sequenced from one sample in a study of cytomegalovirus exposure and HLA in healthy donors. 13 Jbeta primers and 60 Vbeta primers were used for the PCR. The repertoire was sequenced with immunoSEQ multiplex PCR; TCRdb's copy has only in-frame clones and lacks some. The sample's table shows fewer than 250,000 clones. What was sequenced was PBMCs. The receptors derive from a woman aged 30 to 39 in good health and CMV-seropositive.

The chain uses TRBV29-1 and TRBJ2-5, with D maybe TRBD2 (5 bases). The DNA end is more similar to TRBJ2-7, so the J call may be wrong. The CDR3 has 12 residues. Germline-derived CDR1 and CDR2 are SQVTM and ANQGSEA. DNA for the CDR3: TGCAGCGTTGACGCCCGTGGAGGCGAGCAGTACTTC. This translates into CSVDARGGEQYF.

This chain uses TRBV5-4 with TRBJ2-3, with D perhaps TRBD1 (6 bases). The V end was cut by 3 bases, the J end by 0 bases, with 11 bases between. Germline V CDR1 and CDR2: SGHNT, YYREEE (reference sequence). The CDR3 has 15 amino acids. This CDR3 reads CASSSDSTSTDTQYF. In nucleotides, the CDR3 is TGTGCCAGCAGCTCGGACAGTACTAGCACAGATACGCAGTATTTT.

The chain employs TRBV18 and TRBJ2-7; tentative D call: TRBD2 (6 bases). CDR1 KGHSH and CDR2 LQKENI come from the germline V gene. The CDR3 extends over 17 amino acids. The ends were cut back, 0 bases at V and 0 bases at J, with 15 bases in the middle. The CDR3 protein is CASSPPEGRGSSYEQYF. Here the CDR3 DNA reads TGTGCCAGCTCACCACCCGAGGGTCGGGGGTCCTCCTACGAGCAGTACTTC.

J is TRBJ2-4 and V is TRBV29-1; 9 nucleotides line up with TRBD2. This CDR3 contains 18 residues. V shed 7 bases and J 0 bases; nucleotides not matched to a gene: 16. Germline V gene data show CDR1 as SQVTM and CDR2 as ANQGSEA. The CDR3 bases are TGCAGCGCCCAAGGGGTAGCGGGAGACCCATTAGCCAAAAACATTCAGTACTTC. This gives the protein CSAQGVAGDPLAKNIQYF.

The chain carries TRBV5-1 and TRBJ2-7, with TRBD2 identical over 7 bases. Per germline, CDR1 SGHRS and CDR2 YFSETQ. This CDR3 is 17 amino acids long. V lost 4 bases to trimming and J lost 7 bases; unmatched junction nucleotides: 20. The CDR3: CASSPLPSAIPGGEQYF. Here the CDR3 DNA reads TGCGCCAGCAGCCCCTTGCCTAGCGCGATACCCGGGGGGGAGCAGTACTTC.

V is TRBV25-1 and J is TRBJ1-5; D gene unclear. Germline loops: CDR1 MGHDK, CDR2 SYGVNS. This CDR3 contains 13 residues. V was shortened by 7 bases and J by 3 bases, with 10 bases between the two germline ends. The CDR3 protein is CASKGGLNQPQHF. In DNA form, the CDR3 reads TGTGCCAGCAAGGGCGGACTCAATCAGCCCCAGCATTTT.

The V gene is TRBV6-5, the J gene TRBJ2-3, with unresolved D. This CDR3 comprises 15 residues. V was clipped by 6 bases and J by 0 bases, with 13 bases between them. Germline CDR1 and CDR2: MNHEY and SVGAGI. The CDR3 is CASRSENPSTDTQYF. CDR3 bases: TGTGCCAGCAGGTCGGAGAATCCTAGCACAGATACGCAGTATTTT.

This chain connects TRBV5-4 to TRBJ2-5, with D possibly TRBD2 on 5 matching bases. CDR1 SGHNT and CDR2 YYREEE come from the germline V gene (reference sequence). This CDR3 is built from 15 residues. V dropped 2 bases and J dropped 2 bases, with 13 bases sitting between them. CDR3 DNA: TGTGCCAGCAGCTTTAATGCGGGTAAACAAGAGACCCAGTACTTC. Its protein product is CASSFNAGKQETQYF.

The V call is TRBV7-8, the J call TRBJ1-2; the match to TRBD1 covers 7 bases. This CDR3 region has 17 residues. The ends lost 4 bases at V and 4 bases at J; junction bases unmatched: 15. CDR1 and CDR2 from the germline V gene are SGHVS and FQNEAQ. The chain's CDR3 is CASSSRITGVGVYGYTF. The CDR3 DNA reads as TGTGCCAGCAGCTCAAGAATTACAGGGGTCGGCGTCTATGGCTACACCTTC.

This chain uses TRBV7-8 with TRBJ2-3; 11 positions agree with TRBD2. The CDR3 sequence is 18 residues long. Trimming took 1 base from V and 4 from J; bases not matched to a gene: 10. CDR1 is SGHVS and CDR2 is FQNEAQ in the germline V gene. The CDR3 spells CASSLVHVTSGIADTQYF. The CDR3 nucleotides read TGTGCCAGCAGCTTAGTGCATGTGACTAGCGGGATTGCAGATACGCAGTATTTT.

The chain links TRBV29-1 to TRBJ2-3, with D possibly TRBD2 on 7 matching bases. Trimming removed 4 bases at V and 4 bases at J, with 9 bases between. Germline V gene lookup returns CDR1 SQVTM and CDR2 ANQGSEA. This CDR3 spans 12 amino acids. CDR3 sequence: CSVGGGPDTQYF. CDR3 coding DNA: TGCAGCGTTGGCGGGGGCCCAGATACGCAGTATTTT.

This sequence joins TRBV15 and TRBJ2-3; 9 bases agree with TRBD2. The CDR3 is 20 residues long. Germline-derived CDR1 and CDR2 are LNHNV and YYDKDF (reference sequence). With 0 bases clipped from V and 3 bases from J, the junction kept 16 bases outside the gene matches. In DNA form, the CDR3 reads TGTGCCACCAGCAGAGATAGAGGGAGGATTAGCGGGAGCTCGACAGATACGCAGTATTTT. It is translated as CATSRDRGRISGSSTDTQYF.

The chain links TRBV5-1 to TRBJ1-4; 10 bases map to TRBD1. The germline V gene encodes CDR1 SGHRS and CDR2 YFSETQ. Unmatched junction bases numbered 6, after V lost 10 bases and J lost 0 bases. The CDR3 consists of 15 residues. CDR3 bases: TGCGCCCGACCGGGACAGGGGTCAACTAATGAAAAACTGTTTTTT. Translation gives CARPGQGSTNEKLFF.

The rearrangement joins TRBV10-3 to TRBJ2-1, with D possibly being TRBD1 (5 bases). CDR3 size: 10 residues. Germline loops: CDR1 ENHRY, CDR2 SYGVKD. V was shortened by 11 bases and J by 9 bases, with 11 bases between the two germline ends. In nucleotides, the CDR3 is TGTGCCGCAGGGATTGGTGAGCAGTTCTTC. Translated, it gives CAAGIGEQFF.

V and J are TRBV4-1 and TRBJ1-3, with a tentative D call TRBD1 (5 bases). The V and J ends lost 5 bases and 0 bases respectively, with 11 bases between them. CDR1 and CDR2 from the germline V gene are MGHRA and YSYEKL. This CDR3 region has 15 residues. CDR3 region: CASSEGLNSGNTIYF. The CDR3 bases are TGCGCCAGCAGCGAGGGACTGAACTCTGGAAACACCATATATTTT.

The chain recombines TRBV15 with TRBJ2-7, with D possibly matching TRBD1 (6 bases). The germline CDR1 and CDR2 sequences are LNHNV and YYDKDF (reference sequence). Trimming stripped 4 bases from V and 5 bases from J, with 12 bases between. This CDR3 comprises 13 residues. The CDR3 reads CATSKRSGDEQYF. The CDR3 nucleotides are TGTGCCACCAGCAAGCGGTCAGGGGACGAGCAGTACTTC.

J is TRBJ2-1 and V is TRBV28; D is unresolved. Germline V gene lookup returns CDR1 MDHEN and CDR2 SYDVKM. V gave up 10 bases and J gave up 0 bases, with 19 bases separating them. CDR3 length equals 16 residues. The DNA for the CDR3 is TGTGCCACAACGAGGTTTGCGGTAAGCTCCTACAATGAGCAGTTCTTC. Residues: CATTRFAVSSYNEQFF.

In nucleotides, the CDR3 is TGTGCCTGGAGCCTTGGGGGACTTAGGAAGACCCAGTACTTC. It codes for CAWSLGGLRKTQYF. J is TRBJ2-5 and V is TRBV30, with D maybe TRBD2 (6 bases). The V end was cut by 3 bases, the J end by 6 bases, with 17 bases between. The CDR3 extends over 14 amino acids. Germline loops: CDR1 GTSNPN, CDR2 SVGIG (reference sequence). The full variable domain, completed using reference TRBV30 and TRBJ2-5, is SQTIHQWPATLVQPVGSPLSLECTVEGTSNPNLYWYRQAAGRGLQLLFYSVGIGQISSEVPQNLSASRPQDRQFILSSKKLLLSDSGFYLCAWSLGGLRKTQYFGPGTRLLVL.

The J gene is TRBJ2-4, the V gene TRBV2, with 7 nucleotides matching TRBD1. Germline V gene sequence: CDR1 SNHLY, CDR2 FYNNEI. The trim removed 5 bases at V and 8 bases at J, leaving 9 bases unmatched. The CDR3 consists of 14 residues. CDR3 protein: CASSSQGLEDIQYF. CDR3 bases: TGTGCCAGCAGTTCACAGGGGCTTGAGGACATTCAGTACTTC.

This rearrangement joins TRBV6-5 to TRBJ2-7, with D perhaps TRBD1 (5 bases). This CDR3 spans 16 amino acids. Germline CDR1 is MNHEY and CDR2 is SVGAGI. Trimming left V 0 bases short and J 1 base short, with 13 bases between. The chain's CDR3 is CASSYSDKWVSYEQYF. CDR3 nucleotides: TGTGCCAGCAGTTACTCGGACAAGTGGGTTTCCTACGAGCAGTACTTC.